Below, 24 T cell receptor beta chains from the same sample are listed, as sequenced in a study of blood T cells in healthy people across ages. Primed by a sample-barcoded 5' primer and a J-beta primer mix, a second PCR proceeded for about 6 to 12 cycles. TCRdb used MiXCR to reprocess the 5' RACE reads, holding one entry per CDR3 protein. The repertoire holds roughly 680,000 distinct CDR3 sequences, with roughly half as singletons. The source material was blood. The receptors derive from a woman aged 80 or older in good health.

At least ten counts were recorded for this clonotype. The chain joins TRBV29-1 to TRBJ2-3; D may correspond to TRBD1 or TRBD2 (5 bases each). CDR3 length: 14 amino acids. Trimming removed 0 bases at V and 3 bases at J, with 10 bases between. From germline, CDR1 is SQVTM and CDR2 ANQGSEA. The CDR3 loop reads CSVEDLGRTDTQYF. CDR3 coding DNA: TGCAGCGTTGAAGACTTGGGACGAACAGATACGCAGTATTTT.

This clonotype was found a few times. Since a much larger clone is just one base distant, this may be a read error. The V gene is TRBV20-1, the J gene TRBJ2-5, with 7 bases that match TRBD1. With 5 bases clipped from V and 11 bases from J, the junction kept 17 bases outside the gene matches. This CDR3 region has 14 residues. Per germline, CDR1 DFQATT and CDR2 SNEGSKA (reference sequence). CDR3 amino acids: CSARDSLLYNEQYF. The CDR3 bases are TGCAGTGCTCGGGACAGTCTTCTCTACAATGAGCAGTACTTC.

V gene TRBV12-3 or TRBV12-4 combines with J gene TRBJ1-2, with 7 bases matching TRBD1. The CDR3 spans 13 residues. V dropped 6 bases and J dropped 7; count of bases not matched to a gene: 8. The CDR3 protein is CASRRTGLGGYTF. CDR3 nucleotide sequence: TGTGCCAGCAGACGGACAGGTTTGGGTGGCTACACCTTC.

This clonotype was seen a handful of times. V usage is TRBV12-3 or TRBV12-4 and J usage is TRBJ1-5; TRBD1 is a possible D gene (5 bases). The CDR3 is 12 residues long. V was shortened by 3 bases and J by 14 bases, with 14 bases between the two germline ends. This chain's CDR3 is CASSFNRDHEHF. DNA of the CDR3: TGTGCCAGCAGTTTCAACCGGGACCATGAGCATTTT.

About this clonotype: Since a much larger clone is just one base distant, this may be a read error. The chain carries TRBV27 and TRBJ2-1; weak D call: TRBD2 (7 bases). The DNA matches TRBJ2-7 better at its end, which makes the J call doubtful. Germline loops: CDR1 MNHEY, CDR2 SMNVEV (reference sequence). The CDR3 totals 16 residues. The chain's CDR3 is CASSLLGGGGANEQYF. The CDR3 region has the DNA TGTGCCAGCAGTTTATTAGGGGGAGGGGGGGCTAATGAGCAGTACTTC.

V and J are TRBV7-2 and TRBJ1-6; D gene ambiguous. This CDR3 is 11 amino acids long. The germline gives CDR1 SGHTA, CDR2 FQGNSA. Between the trimmed V and J ends, which lost 5 bases and 13 bases, there was a span of 9 bases. The DNA of the CDR3 is TGTGCCAGCAGCGACGGTTCGCCCCTCCACTTT. It codes for CASSDGSPLHF.

The rearrangement uses TRBV20-1 and TRBJ2-1; TRBD2 might be the D (7 bases). Judging by the DNA end, TRBJ2-7 fits better; the J call may be wrong. The CDR3 has 15 amino acids. Germline values: CDR1 DFQATT, CDR2 SNEGSKA (reference sequence). The CDR3 is CSRRGRVASYNEQYF. The CDR3 bases are TGCAGCCGTAGGGGGAGGGTGGCATCCTACAATGAGCAGTACTTC.

Only a few counts were recorded for this clonotype. The chain carries TRBV2 and TRBJ1-1; unclear D gene. This CDR3 has 13 amino acids. Trimming took off 8 bases at V and 1 base at J, with 11 bases between the two ends. In germline, CDR1 is SNHLY, CDR2 FYNNEI. In DNA form, the CDR3 reads TGTGCCAGCGAGCGCGAGGAGAACACTGAAGCTTTCTTT. It specifies CASEREENTEAFF.

About this clonotype itself: It may be a read error: a sequence one base away is much more abundant. This chain joins TRBV4-1 and TRBJ2-7, with a possible D match to TRBD1 (6 bases). The germline CDR1 and CDR2 sequences are MGHRA and YSYEKL. CDR3 length: 16 amino acids. The chain's CDR3 is CASSHVLAGESSEQYF. The DNA for the CDR3 is TGCGCCAGCAGCCATGTCCTCGCAGGGGAATCCTCCGAGCAGTACTTC.

This clonotype was seen a single time. This clone may be a read error of a much larger clone one base away. V usage is TRBV6-5 and J usage is TRBJ2-7; maybe TRBD2 (5 bases). Germline-derived CDR1 and CDR2 are MNHEY and SVGAGI. The CDR3 runs to 15 residues. V was trimmed by 6 bases and J by 7 bases, leaving 22 bases between them. The CDR3 nucleotides read TGTGCCAGCAGCTCAATAGCGAGGGTGAACAATGAGCAGTACTTC. Its protein product is CASSSIARVNNEQYF.

The chain joins TRBV7-9 to TRBJ1-1; D gene uncertain. The ends were cut back, 6 bases at V and 5 bases at J, with 13 bases in the middle. Germline CDR1 and CDR2: SEHNR and FQNEAQ (reference sequence). CDR3 length: 13 amino acids. The CDR3 DNA follows: TGTGCCAGCAGACTCGTAGTGATGACTGAAGCTTTCTTT. It translates to CASRLVVMTEAFF.

V usage is TRBV7-9 and J usage is TRBJ2-4; 11 positions match TRBD2. The DNA end favors TRBJ2-7, so the J call may be wrong. Germline CDR1 reads SEHNR; CDR2 reads FQNEAQ (reference sequence). This CDR3 spans 14 amino acids. In DNA form, the CDR3 reads TGTGCCAGCGTTTCCGCTAGCGGGGGGTACGAGCAGTACTTC. Translation: CASVSASGGYEQYF.

The chain links TRBV5-1 to TRBJ1-1; the match to TRBD1 covers 10 bases. Germline V CDR1 and CDR2: SGHRS, YFSETQ. The J segment lost 1 base and the V segment lost 0 bases, leaving 6 bases of the junction unmatched. This CDR3 region has 17 residues. CDR3 loop: CASSLAAGQGRNTEAFF. CDR3 bases: TGCGCCAGCAGCTTGGCCGCGGGACAGGGGCGGAACACTGAAGCTTTCTTT.

As for this clonotype: It may be a read error: a sequence one base away is much more abundant. V gene TRBV5-1 combines with J gene TRBJ2-1; tentative D call: TRBD2 (5 bases). The J call may be mistaken, given a closer DNA end match to TRBJ2-7. Germline loops: CDR1 SGHRS, CDR2 YFSETQ. The CDR3 consists of 16 residues. This CDR3 is CASRRLARTATYEQYF. The CDR3 coding sequence is TGCGCCAGCAGACGACTTGCCCGGACTGCGACCTACGAGCAGTACTTC.

The chain employs TRBV27 and TRBJ1-2; 7 nucleotides align to TRBD1. This CDR3 spans 14 amino acids. Germline CDR1 is MNHEY and CDR2 is SMNVEV (reference sequence). V lost 3 bases to trimming and J lost 3 bases; unmatched junction nucleotides: 4. This CDR3 reads CASSFGTGDYGYTF. CDR3 DNA: TGTGCCAGCAGTTTCGGAACAGGGGACTATGGCTACACCTTC.

This clonotype was picked up one time. Being one base from a much bigger clone, this may be a read error. This rearrangement joins TRBV21-1 to TRBJ2-3; TRBD1, as called in the table, went unchecked against the DNA. TRBV21-1 is a recognized pseudogene. This CDR3 region has 10 residues. The CDR3 nucleotides are TGTGCCCAGCGCGCCTGTCGGCGGTATTTT. Translated, it gives CAQRACRRYF.

The rearrangement joins TRBV12-3 or TRBV12-4 to TRBJ2-1; the D gene is possibly TRBD1 (7 bases). This CDR3 spans 17 amino acids. Trimming removed 0 bases from V and 1 base from J, with 13 bases in between. CDR3 amino acids: CASSLAPGGQSYNEQFF. The CDR3 bases are TGTGCCAGCAGTTTAGCCCCAGGGGGGCAATCCTACAATGAGCAGTTCTTC.

The chain has TRBV5-5 and TRBJ2-5; tentatively, D is TRBD1 or TRBD2 (5 bases each). The DNA end is a closer match to TRBJ2-7, so the J assignment may be wrong. Germline CDR1 and CDR2: SGHKS and YYEKEE (reference sequence). The CDR3 is 15 residues long. CDR3 protein: CASSLGGPRTYEQYF. In DNA form, the CDR3 reads TGTGCCAGCAGCTTGGGGGGACCGAGGACCTACGAGCAGTACTTC.

Notes on this clonotype: At one boundary the junction diverges from the germline segment, which might be a read error. V usage is TRBV7-2 and J usage is TRBJ2-1; no firm D call. This CDR3 spans 13 amino acids. The germline gives CDR1 SGHTA, CDR2 FQGNSA. CDR3 DNA sequence: TGTGCCAGTAGCTGGTTGAACTACAATGAGCAGTTCTTC. It yields the protein CASSWLNYNEQFF. The full variable domain, completed using reference TRBV7-2 and TRBJ2-1, is GAGVSQSPSNKVTEKGKDVELRCDPISGHTALYWYRQSLGQGLEFLIYFQGNSAPDKSGLPSDRFSAERTGGSVSTLTIQRTQQEDSAVYLCASSWLNYNEQFFGPGTRLTVL.

This clonotype was counted a single time. This may be a read error: a much more frequent sequence differs by one nucleotide. This chain uses TRBV4-1 with TRBJ2-7; D is perhaps TRBD1 or TRBD2 (6 bases each). This CDR3 has 16 amino acids. V shed 0 bases and J shed 5 bases, with 17 bases lying between them. Germline values: CDR1 MGHRA, CDR2 YSYEKL. CDR3 amino acids: CASSQDQNREADEQYF. DNA for the CDR3: TGCGCCAGCAGCCAAGATCAGAACAGGGAGGCCGACGAGCAGTACTTC.

The rearrangement joins TRBV11-2 to TRBJ2-5; D might be TRBD1 (5 bases). Germline V gives CDR1 SGHAT, CDR2 FQNNGV. The CDR3 spans 15 residues. V lost 3 bases to trimming and J lost 5 bases, with 16 bases between them. The DNA of the CDR3 is TGTGCCAGCAGCTTGGGGCAGACCACCGAGGAGACCCAGTACTTC. As protein: CASSLGQTTEETQYF. Complete variable domain (other parts from reference TRBV11-2 and TRBJ2-5): EAGVAQSPRYKIIEKRQSVAFWCNPISGHATLYWYQQILGQGPKLLIQFQNNGVVDDSQLPKDRFSAERLKGVDSTLKIQPAKLEDSAVYLCASSLGQTTEETQYFGPGTRLLVL.

A note on this clonotype: A read error is possible here, since a much larger clone lies one base away. Here the CDR3 omits its conserved ending phenylalanine or tryptophan, so a read error is the likely source. V usage is TRBV3-1 and J usage is TRBJ2-1, with 12 bases that match TRBD2. Unmatched junction bases numbered 8, after V lost 5 bases and J lost 9 bases. The CDR3 runs to 15 residues. The germline V gene has CDR1 LGHDT and CDR2 YNNKEL (reference sequence). CDR3 nucleotide sequence: TGTGCCAGCAGCTTTCTAGCGGGAGGGCCCGGTGAGCAGTTCTCC. This encodes CASSFLAGGPGEQFS.

The rearrangement joins TRBV28 to TRBJ2-7, with D uncertain. The germline V gene has CDR1 MDHEN and CDR2 SYDVKM. There are 14 residues in the CDR3. V lost 2 bases to trimming and J lost 3 bases, with 11 bases between them. CDR3 region: CASSLVSPSYEQYF. As DNA, the CDR3 is TGTGCCAGCAGTTTAGTTTCCCCGAGCTACGAGCAGTACTTC.

The chain carries TRBV29-1 and TRBJ2-3; D gene ambiguous. CDR1 and CDR2 from the germline V gene are SQVTM and ANQGSEA. CDR3 length: 11 residues. With 3 bases removed from V and 9 bases from J, the gap between germline ends came to 10 bases. The CDR3 loop is CSVDSLGTQYF. The CDR3 DNA sequence: TGCAGCGTTGATAGCCTAGGCACGCAGTATTTT.